The clone carrying this T cell receptor beta chain has at least ten counts. The data belong to a study of metastatic and nonmetastatic thyroid tumors. From the PCR reads, TCRdb re-called clones with MiXCR. The table has roughly 40,000 clones, roughly an eighth seen once. All patients were treatment-naive before thyroid surgery. The CDR3 loop spans 15 amino acids. The germline CDR1 and CDR2 sequences are LNHDA and SQIVND (reference sequence). V was clipped by 1 base and J by 2 bases, with 9 bases between them. V and J are TRBV19 and TRBJ1-3, with TRBD1 as a possible D gene (5 bases). Sequencing was performed on blood. The clonotype originates from a male donor with papillary thyroid cancer or a benign thyroid nodule (not recorded which). Some clones in this sample may be carry-over from other donors' samples. The CDR3 loop reads CASSIAETAGNTIYF. The DNA of the CDR3 is TGTGCCAGTAGTATAGCTGAGACAGCTGGAAACACCATATATTTT.